Below, 25 T cell receptor beta chains from the same sample are listed, as sequenced in a study of cytomegalovirus exposure and HLA in healthy donors. Using immunoSEQ multiplex PCR, the repertoire was profiled, and TCRdb retains in-frame clones only, with some absent. Found here are approximately 110,000 clones, around 83% of them singletons; the top ten hold roughly 4.2%. What was sequenced was PBMCs. Receptors originate from a woman under 30 in good health and CMV-seropositive.

The gene calls are TRBV11-3 and TRBJ2-3, with 7 bases aligning to TRBD2. Germline loops: CDR1 SGHNT, CDR2 YENEEA. The CDR3 is made up of 16 amino acids. V was clipped by 5 bases and J by 4 bases; unmatched bases: 12. CDR3 nucleotide sequence: TGTGCCAGCAGCCAAATGGGAGGGGAGGAGGCAGATACGCAGTATTTT. Amino acids: CASSQMGGEEADTQYF.

This clone was seen just once. This rearrangement joins TRBV19 to TRBJ1-5, with D possibly matching TRBD1 (6 bases). The length of the CDR3 is 15 residues. Germline CDR1 reads LNHDA; CDR2 reads SQIVND (reference sequence). Trimming took 5 bases from V and 1 from J, leaving 12 bases between them. This chain's CDR3 is CASSRTVDSNQPQHF. Written as DNA, the CDR3 is TGTGCCAGTAGTCGGACAGTCGACAGCAATCAGCCCCAGCATTTT.

The rearrangement joins TRBV9 to TRBJ2-7; possible D gene TRBD1, 7 bases. Germline-derived CDR1 and CDR2 are SGDLS and YYNGEE. The CDR3 is 15 residues long. The ends were cut back, 0 bases at V and 3 bases at J, with 13 bases in the middle. CDR3 sequence reads: CASSVDGGTDYEQYF. CDR3 nucleotide sequence: TGTGCCAGCAGCGTAGACGGAGGGACAGACTACGAGCAGTACTTC.

The chain employs TRBV19 and TRBJ2-5; 10 nucleotides match TRBD1. This CDR3 contains 15 residues. V lost 1 base to trimming and J lost 5 bases; unmatched junction nucleotides: 4. Germline V gene data show CDR1 as LNHDA and CDR2 as SQIVND (reference sequence). The chain's CDR3 is CASSIGDRGGETQYF. CDR3 in DNA: TGTGCCAGTAGTATAGGGGACAGGGGCGGTGAGACCCAGTACTTC.

The chain carries TRBV7-3 and TRBJ2-3; unclear D gene. Germline CDR1 reads SGHTA; CDR2 reads FQGTGA. This CDR3 has 15 residues. Between the trimmed V and J ends, which lost 4 bases and 0 bases, there was a span of 11 bases. The CDR3 coding sequence is TGTGCCAGCAGCTACGCTCTAGAGAGCACAGATACGCAGTATTTT. Its protein is CASSYALESTDTQYF. The full variable domain, in which reference TRBV7-3 and TRBJ2-3 provide the parts outside the CDR3, is GAGVSQTPSNKVTEKGKYVELRCDPISGHTALYWYRQSLGQGPEFLIYFQGTGAADDSGLPNDRFFAVRPEGSVSTLKIQRTERGDSAVYLCASSYALESTDTQYFGPGTRLTVL.

In DNA form, the CDR3 reads TGTGCCAGCAGCTTCGGGGTAGCGGGGGGCGACGCCGGGGAGCTGTTTTTT. Its translation is CASSFGVAGGDAGELFF. The chain employs TRBV5-6 and TRBJ2-2; 10 bases align to TRBD2. Germline-derived CDR1 and CDR2 are SGHDT and YYEEEE. The J segment lost 6 bases and the V segment lost 2 bases, leaving 10 bases of the junction unmatched. The CDR3 is 17 residues long.

This clone was counted once. The V gene is TRBV6-1, the J gene TRBJ1-1; 8 nucleotides align to TRBD1. V shed 8 bases and J 4 bases; nucleotides not matched to a gene: 12. CDR1 MNHNS and CDR2 SASEGT come from the germline V gene. The length of the CDR3 is 15 residues. The DNA for the CDR3 is TGTGCCAGCCTAATCGGACAGGGCTACGGCACTGAAGCTTTCTTT. Translation: CASLIGQGYGTEAFF.

The chain carries TRBV11-3 and TRBJ1-1; D is undetermined. The germline gives CDR1 SGHNT, CDR2 YENEEA. V was shortened by 5 bases and J by 0 bases, with 10 bases between the two germline ends. This CDR3 region has 14 residues. CDR3 amino acids: CASSQPEMNTEAFF. In DNA form, the CDR3 reads TGTGCCAGCAGCCAACCCGAGATGAACACTGAAGCTTTCTTT.

This clone has just a few counts. V and J are TRBV9 and TRBJ2-1; TRBD1 might be the D (6 bases). The germline CDR1 and CDR2 sequences are SGDLS and YYNGEE. V lost 3 bases and J lost 1, with 11 bases in between. The CDR3 length is 15 residues. The CDR3 DNA sequence: TGTGCCAGCAGCGCTTTGGGGGCGTCCTACAATGAGCAGTTCTTC. It yields the protein CASSALGASYNEQFF.

V and J are TRBV28 and TRBJ1-3, with 7 bases lining up with TRBD1. V was clipped by 3 bases and J by 4 bases; unmatched bases: 6. Germline loops: CDR1 MDHEN, CDR2 SYDVKM. The CDR3 has 15 residues. Written as DNA, the CDR3 is TGTGCCAGCAGTTTCGGCAGGGGGAGAGGAAACACCATATATTTT. Protein sequence: CASSFGRGRGNTIYF. The full variable domain, its missing parts supplied by reference TRBV28 and TRBJ1-3, is DVKVTQSSRYLVKRTGEKVFLECVQDMDHENMFWYRQDPGLGLRLIYFSYDVKMKEKGDIPEGYSVSREKKERFSLILESASTNQTSMYLCASSFGRGRGNTIYFGEGSWLTVV.

This sequence joins TRBV18 and TRBJ1-1; TRBD1 matches at 8 bases. The junction had 12 bases not matched to a gene; V was cut back by 6 bases and J by 9 bases. CDR3 size: 14 residues. The V gene's germline CDR1 is KGHSH and CDR2 LQKENI. In DNA, the CDR3 is TGTGCCAGCTCGTTCCAGGGGGCCCGCGATAAAGCTTTCTTT. Translation: CASSFQGARDKAFF.

This rearrangement joins TRBV5-6 to TRBJ2-7, with a weak D call TRBD2 (5 bases). The CDR3 length is 14 residues. The germline V gene encodes CDR1 SGHDT and CDR2 YYEEEE. Trimming shortened V by 1 base and J by 0 bases, and 8 bases separated the two germline ends. CDR3 residues: CASSLHGGSYEQYF. The CDR3 DNA reads as TGTGCCAGCAGCTTGCATGGAGGCTCCTACGAGCAGTACTTC.

The rearrangement links TRBV5-6 to TRBJ2-7, with 8 bases lining up with TRBD2. Per the germline V gene, CDR1 is SGHDT and CDR2 is YYEEEE. The CDR3 contains 14 residues. V dropped 4 bases and J dropped 6; count of bases not matched to a gene: 9. The CDR3 region has the DNA TGTGCCAGCAGCCCCTCTTTCGGGGGGGCCGAGCAGTACTTC. It is translated as CASSPSFGGAEQYF.

The chain has TRBV27 and TRBJ1-2; D unclear. From germline, CDR1 is MNHEY and CDR2 SMNVEV (reference sequence). This CDR3 spans 13 amino acids. Trimming cost V 2 bases and J 6 bases, with 10 bases left between them. The CDR3 sequence is CASSLDRVNGYTF. For the CDR3, the DNA is TGTGCCAGCAGTTTAGATCGGGTCAATGGCTACACCTTC.

In its sample, this clone was seen a few times. The chain combines TRBV28 with TRBJ1-5; D is possibly TRBD1 (6 bases). Germline CDR1 and CDR2: MDHEN and SYDVKM. The ends were cut back, 4 bases at V and 4 bases at J, with 11 bases in the middle. This CDR3 comprises 14 residues. In DNA form, the CDR3 reads TGTGCCAGCAGTTGGGGACAATTGAATCAGCCCCAGCATTTT. Protein: CASSWGQLNQPQHF.

The V gene is TRBV11-2, the J gene TRBJ2-1; 7 nucleotides line up with TRBD2. Germline V gene sequence: CDR1 SGHAT, CDR2 FQNNGV. This CDR3 is 19 amino acids long. J lost 0 bases, V lost 8 bases, and 19 bases had no gene match. The DNA for the CDR3 is TGTGCCAGCTGGGAGGGGCCGATCCTACCTCCTAACTCCTACAATGAGCAGTTCTTC. Residues: CASWEGPILPPNSYNEQFF.

The chain carries TRBV5-4 and TRBJ2-1, with 7 bases identical to TRBD2. With 4 bases clipped from V and 8 bases from J, the junction kept 15 bases outside the gene matches. The CDR3 totals 16 residues. CDR1 and CDR2 from the germline V gene are SGHNT and YYREEE (reference sequence). As DNA, the CDR3 is TGTGCCAGCAGCCCCGGGCCAACTAGTGGGAGGGATGAGCAGTTCTTC. This gives the protein CASSPGPTSGRDEQFF.

The V call is TRBV11-2, the J call TRBJ2-7; D unresolved. The V gene lost 1 base and the J gene lost 3 bases, with 4 bases spanning the gap. The germline V gene encodes CDR1 SGHAT and CDR2 FQNNGV. This CDR3 region has 12 residues. The CDR3 reads CASSLVSYEQYF. As DNA, the CDR3 is TGTGCCAGCAGCTTAGTTAGCTACGAGCAGTACTTC.

The V gene is TRBV2, the J gene TRBJ1-1; perhaps TRBD1 as D (6 bases). The ends were cut back, 7 bases at V and 4 bases at J, with 16 bases in the middle. CDR1 is SNHLY, CDR2 FYNNEI, per germline. The length of the CDR3 is 14 residues. In DNA form, the CDR3 reads TGTGCCAGCAAGGGGGATTTTGTGTTCACTGAAGCTTTCTTT. Protein: CASKGDFVFTEAFF.

This rearrangement joins TRBV4-1 to TRBJ2-3; D gene ambiguous. Germline lookup yields CDR1 MGHRA and CDR2 YSYEKL. The V end was cut by 2 bases, the J end by 4 bases, with 16 bases between. The CDR3 is 16 amino acids. CDR3 bases: TGCGCCAGCAGCCAACGGTTTGTAGCTCTCCCAGATACGCAGTATTTT. This codes for CASSQRFVALPDTQYF.

CDR3 loop: CASSPGGVAGGKAFF. In nucleotides, the CDR3 is TGTGCCAGCAGTCCCGGGGGAGTGGCAGGGGGCAAAGCTTTCTTT. The rearrangement joins TRBV28 to TRBJ1-1; TRBD1 agrees at 8 bases. Germline CDR1 reads MDHEN; CDR2 reads SYDVKM. The trim removed 5 bases at V and 9 bases at J, leaving 14 bases unmatched. This CDR3 comprises 15 residues.

The rearrangement uses TRBV19 and TRBJ1-5, with TRBD1 identical over 7 bases. The V and J ends lost 0 bases and 0 bases, in that order; junction bases with no gene match: 20. The CDR3 runs 22 residues. The germline CDR1 and CDR2 sequences are LNHDA and SQIVND (reference sequence). CDR3 nucleotide sequence: TGTGCCAGTAGTATAGACCTAGACAGGGCGACTTCAAAACTCTATAGCAATCAGCCCCAGCATTTT. This encodes CASSIDLDRATSKLYSNQPQHF. The whole variable domain, filled in from reference TRBV19 and TRBJ1-5, reads DGGITQSPKYLFRKEGQNVTLSCEQNLNHDAMYWYRQDPGQGLRLIYYSQIVNDFQKGDIAEGYSVSREKKESFPLTVTSAQKNPTAFYLCASSIDLDRATSKLYSNQPQHFGDGTRLSIL.

The J gene is TRBJ2-1, the V gene TRBV2, with 11 positions matching TRBD2. This CDR3 contains 17 residues. The germline CDR1 and CDR2 sequences are SNHLY and FYNNEI. The ends lost 8 bases at V and 0 bases at J; junction bases unmatched: 9. CDR3 bases: TGTGCCAGCGTCCTCGGGACTAGCGGTTACTCCTACAATGAGCAGTTCTTC. It specifies CASVLGTSGYSYNEQFF.

The chain is built from TRBV19 and TRBJ1-4, with D perhaps matching TRBD1 (5 bases). V was cut by 3 bases and J by 3 bases, with 11 bases left in between. Germline V gene sequence: CDR1 LNHDA, CDR2 SQIVND (reference sequence). CDR3 length equals 15 residues. The CDR3 loop reads CASSIGAAANEKLFF. The CDR3 DNA follows: TGTGCCAGTAGTATTGGGGCGGCCGCTAATGAAAAACTGTTTTTT.

The V call is TRBV11-2, the J call TRBJ2-7; D uncertain. V was cut by 4 bases and J by 2 bases, with 12 bases left in between. CDR3 length equals 14 residues. CDR1 SGHAT and CDR2 FQNNGV come from the germline V gene. The chain's CDR3 is CASSSLQRTYEQYF. The CDR3 DNA follows: TGTGCCAGCAGCTCCCTTCAGCGTACCTACGAGCAGTACTTC.